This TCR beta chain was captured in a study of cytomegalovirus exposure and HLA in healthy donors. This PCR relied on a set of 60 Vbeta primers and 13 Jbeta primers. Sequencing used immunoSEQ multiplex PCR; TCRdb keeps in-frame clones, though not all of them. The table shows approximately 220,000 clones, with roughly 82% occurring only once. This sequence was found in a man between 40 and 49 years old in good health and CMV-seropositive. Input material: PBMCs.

Here the CDR3 DNA reads TGTGCCAGTAGTCTAGGACTAGGAACCACCTACGAGCAGTACTTC. This translates into CASSLGLGTTYEQYF. The gene calls are TRBV19 and TRBJ2-7, with 7 bases aligning to TRBD2. The CDR3 is 15 residues long. Germline V lookup: CDR1 LNHDA, CDR2 SQIVND (reference sequence). The junction had 9 bases not matched to a gene; V was cut back by 5 bases and J by 2 bases.